Following are 5 T cell receptor beta chains from one sample sequenced in a study of cytomegalovirus exposure and HLA in healthy donors. The PCR ran on 60 Vbeta and 13 Jbeta primers. Assay used: immunoSEQ multiplex PCR; TCRdb lists only in-frame clones, some missing. The data contain about 180,000 clones, roughly 75% of them seen just once; the ten biggest clones take up about 1.9%. The sample taken for sequencing was PBMCs. Receptors were obtained from a woman in her twenties or thirties in good health and CMV-seronegative.

The chain recombines TRBV5-1 with TRBJ2-7; perhaps TRBD1 as D (5 bases). Germline values: CDR1 SGHRS, CDR2 YFSETQ. The CDR3 extends over 13 amino acids. V lost 0 bases to trimming and J lost 6 bases, with 10 bases between them. The CDR3 spells CASSLVARGEQYF. As DNA, the CDR3 is TGCGCCAGCAGCTTGGTGGCTAGGGGCGAGCAGTACTTC.

V and J are TRBV5-1 and TRBJ2-2; the match to TRBD1 covers 11 bases. V lost 3 bases and J lost 1; bases outside the gene matches: 5. The CDR3 has 17 residues. Looked up from germline, CDR1 is SGHRS and CDR2 is YFSETQ. The CDR3 loop reads CASSSPGQGVNTGELFF. The DNA of the CDR3 is TGCGCCAGCAGCTCGCCGGGACAGGGGGTGAACACCGGGGAGCTGTTTTTT.

The chain links TRBV29-1 to TRBJ2-5; D unresolved. The CDR3 is 15 amino acids. V lost 0 bases and J lost 0, with 11 bases in between. Germline loops: CDR1 SQVTM, CDR2 ANQGSEA. In DNA, the CDR3 is TGCAGCGTTGAAGAGAGGTCTAGGTACCAAGAGACCCAGTACTTC. Translation: CSVEERSRYQETQYF.

This clone was detected only once. The chain is built from TRBV12-5 and TRBJ1-1; the match to TRBD1 covers 10 bases. The CDR3 covers 15 residues. J lost 3 bases, V lost 2 bases, and 3 bases had no gene match. Germline values: CDR1 LGHNT, CDR2 FRNRAP. The CDR3 DNA is TGTGCTAGTGGTTTGTTGACAGGGGGCGACACTGAAGCTTTCTTT. This translates into CASGLLTGGDTEAFF.

A few counts support this clone. The rearrangement links TRBV4-1 to TRBJ2-2; no definite D call. In germline, CDR1 is MGHRA, CDR2 YSYEKL. The CDR3 is 14 amino acids. V lost 3 bases and J 7 bases, leaving 12 bases between the germline ends. The CDR3 DNA is TGCGCCAGCAGCCAGCTTGTCCCAGGCGGGGAGCTGTTTTTT. Translation gives CASSQLVPGGELFF.